The rows below give T cell receptor beta chains drawn from one sample of a study of T cells in Graves' hyperthyroidism and ophthalmopathy. MiXCR, applied by TCRdb to the multiplex PCR reads, yields one record per CDR3 protein. The sample records roughly 700,000 distinct CDR3 sequences, around 13% being singletons. Sample: blood. Receptors originate from a woman between 18 and 29 years old with Graves' hyperthyroidism. Both conserved end residues are trimmed from each CDR3. The order of the fields is V gene, clone size, J gene, CDR3 protein. Clone size, where shown, is once, few, many, or a class for clones that have expanded.

TRBV24-1,NA,TRBJ1-1,ATSDSDSEAF
TRBV6-2/TRBV6-3,many,TRBJ2-1,ASSYLAGEYNEQF
TRBV20-1,many,TRBJ2-3,SARYRGGLEDTQY
TRBV7-9,many,TRBJ1-1,ASSLDRGRGTEAF
TRBV7-8,many,TRBJ2-4,ASSARTAKNIQY
TRBV29-1,NA,TRBJ1-1,SVETGWSDTEAF
TRBV24-1,many,TRBJ2-2,ATKGSHTGELF
TRBV11-2,many,TRBJ2-3,ASSFGGYTQY
TRBV6-2/TRBV6-3,many,TRBJ2-1,ASGASVSRGNEQF
TRBV19,once,TRBJ2-6,ASSPGTSGSGANVLT
TRBV6-6,few,TRBJ1-1,ASSYGSVWIPIEAGSGEAF
TRBV3-1,NA,TRBJ2-2,ASSQDLSGGGELF
TRBV7-2,NA,TRBJ1-2,ASSIRQGLSYGYT
TRBV14,few,TRBJ2-1,ASSSWGSSYNEQF
TRBV10-2,few,TRBJ2-7,ASWAGTNSYEQY
TRBV24-1,many,TRBJ2-1,ATSDPTVDRGYNEQF
TRBV4-1,NA,TRBJ1-1,ASSQDLVEAF
TRBV19,few,TRBJ2-1,ASSDDGPYNEQF
TRBV20-1,NA,TRBJ2-7,SACDSQVPLTPREQY
TRBV19,NA,TRBJ2-3,ASSISDRAADTQY
TRBV27,NA,TRBJ2-1,ASSGGARRGVGYNEQF
TRBV2,many,TRBJ2-7,ASQGGPYEQY
TRBV7-6,NA,TRBJ1-1,ASSLNRYPTKAF
TRBV18,NA,TRBJ1-1,ASSPLRTGRTEAF
TRBV7-9,few,TRBJ2-5,ASSLTGLAGEETQY
TRBV7-2,NA,TRBJ1-1,ASSREPGQGDDAF
TRBV6-1,many,TRBJ2-3,ASSMGYTDTQY
TRBV7-9,NA,TRBJ2-7,ASSVGVESYEQY
TRBV20-1,once,TRBJ1-5,SARERRASSNQPQH
TRBV5-1,NA,TRBJ1-4,ASSLGVATNEKLF
TRBV20-1,many,TRBJ2-7,SASLLGERGSYEQY
TRBV13,few,TRBJ2-1,ASSQGGRTNPNEQF
TRBV6-2/TRBV6-3,NA,TRBJ2-2,ASSYVAGTTGELF
TRBV20-1,few,TRBJ1-4,SARVTNEKLF
TRBV7-9,many,TRBJ1-1,ASSFGGAATEAF
TRBV7-2,many,TRBJ2-1,ASTHRGSYNEQF
TRBV28,NA,TRBJ1-6,ASSLYRGKGSPLH
TRBV30,few,TRBJ2-1,AWNPLGTSGYNEQF
TRBV4-1,NA,TRBJ2-2,ASGRLLGELF
TRBV9,few,TRBJ2-1,ASSVESGMGNEQF
TRBV19,few,TRBJ2-7,ASTAGGSSYEQY
TRBV20-1,many,TRBJ2-1,SATSGHQYSYNEQF
TRBV20-1,many,TRBJ2-2,SASRQDLNTGELF
TRBV6-1,few,TRBJ1-1,ASSLTAANTEAF
TRBV24-1,many,TRBJ2-7,ATSASGSHEQY
TRBV11-3,few,TRBJ2-1,ASSTAGGAYNEQF
TRBV19,few,TRBJ1-5,ANSIGQGYEPQH
TRBV7-6,NA,TRBJ2-3,ASSLARERGTDTQY
TRBV12-3/TRBV12-4,few,TRBJ2-3,ASTMQADTQY
TRBV7-9,NA,TRBJ1-4,ASSWDREVEKLF
TRBV7-9,many,TRBJ2-1,ASSSRTSGLNEQF
TRBV6-1,many,TRBJ2-7,ASRGPGHSYEQY
TRBV10-3,NA,TRBJ2-2,AISVTGPQGTGELF
TRBV2,many,TRBJ2-1,ASSETRAGYNEQF
TRBV7-9,NA,TRBJ1-2,ASGRGDRASYGYT
TRBV4-3,NA,TRBJ2-7,ASSQIAEILSYEQY